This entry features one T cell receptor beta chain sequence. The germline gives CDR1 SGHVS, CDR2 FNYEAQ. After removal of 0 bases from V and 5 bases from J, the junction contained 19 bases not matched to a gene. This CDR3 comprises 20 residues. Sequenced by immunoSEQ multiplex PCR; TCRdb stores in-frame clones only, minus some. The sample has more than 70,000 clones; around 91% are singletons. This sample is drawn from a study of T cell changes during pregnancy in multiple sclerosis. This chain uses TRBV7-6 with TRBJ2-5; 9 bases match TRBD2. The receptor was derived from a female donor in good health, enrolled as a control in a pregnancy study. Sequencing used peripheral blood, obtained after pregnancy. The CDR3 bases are TGTGCCAGCAGCTTAGCTCTATACCTAGCGGGGACTAGTGCGGGGGAGACCCAGTACTTC. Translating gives CASSLALYLAGTSAGETQYF.